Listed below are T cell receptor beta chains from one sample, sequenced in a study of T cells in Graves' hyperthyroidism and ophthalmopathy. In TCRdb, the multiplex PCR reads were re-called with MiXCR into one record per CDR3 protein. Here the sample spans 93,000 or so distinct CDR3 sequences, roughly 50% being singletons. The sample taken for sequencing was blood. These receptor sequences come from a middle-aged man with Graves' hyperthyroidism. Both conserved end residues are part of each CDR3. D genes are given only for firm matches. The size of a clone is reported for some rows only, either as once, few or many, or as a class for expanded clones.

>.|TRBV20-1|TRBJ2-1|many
CSAHRTTPYNEQFF
TGCAGTGCTCATCGGACTACCCCCTACAATGAGCAGTTCTTC
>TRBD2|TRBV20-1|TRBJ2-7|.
CSARNLAGGTYEQYF
TGCAGTGCTAGGAATCTAGCGGGGGGAACCTACGAGCAGTACTTC
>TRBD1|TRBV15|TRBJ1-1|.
CATSRDRGPNEAFF
TGTGCCACCAGCAGAGACAGGGGGCCTAATGAAGCTTTCTTT
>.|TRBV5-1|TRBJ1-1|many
CASSLGPGGLDTEAFF
TGCGCCAGCAGCTTGGGGCCAGGTGGGTTGGACACTGAAGCTTTCTTT
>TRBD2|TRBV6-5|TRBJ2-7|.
CASSSNGREAPYEQYF
TGTGCCAGCAGTTCGAATGGGCGGGAGGCCCCCTACGAGCAGTACTTC
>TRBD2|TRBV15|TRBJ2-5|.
CATRLAGVGETQYF
TGTGCCACCAGGCTAGCGGGGGTGGGGGAGACCCAGTACTTC
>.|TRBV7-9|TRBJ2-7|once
CASSYAPGSNYEQYF
TGTGCCAGCAGCTATGCGCCAGGATCTAACTACGAGCAGTACTTC
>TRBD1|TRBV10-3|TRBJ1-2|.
CAISESQDTGGRGYTF
TGTGCCATCAGTGAGTCGCAAGATACAGGGGGCAGGGGCTACACCTTC
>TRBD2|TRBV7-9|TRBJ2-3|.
CASSFSGRTDTQYF
TGTGCCAGCAGCTTCAGCGGGAGGACAGATACGCAGTATTTT
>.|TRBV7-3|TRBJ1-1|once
CASRWEDTEAFF
TGTGCCAGCCGATGGGAGGACACTGAAGCTTTCTTT
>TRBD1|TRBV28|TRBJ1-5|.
CASSQGQFNQPQHF
TGTGCCAGCAGCCAGGGACAGTTCAATCAGCCCCAGCATTTT
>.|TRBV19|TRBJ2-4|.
CASSKDSRRGLAKNIQYF
TGTGCCAGTAGTAAGGACTCCCGGAGGGGGCTAGCCAAAAACATTCAGTACTTC
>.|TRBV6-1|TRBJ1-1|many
CASSVTRGTEAFF
TGTGCCAGCAGTGTAACTAGGGGAACTGAAGCTTTCTTT
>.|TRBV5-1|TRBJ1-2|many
CASSPHGDYGYTF
TGCGCCAGCAGCCCCCACGGGGACTATGGCTACACCTTC
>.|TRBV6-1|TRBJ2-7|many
CASSLQALGPYEQYF
TGTGCCAGCAGCCTACAGGCCTTGGGGCCCTACGAGCAGTACTTC
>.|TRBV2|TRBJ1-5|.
CASSGVGFRNEPQHF
TGTGCCAGCAGTGGGGTGGGGTTTCGCAATGAGCCCCAGCATTTT
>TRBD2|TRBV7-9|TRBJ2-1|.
CATRTSGGAEEQFF
TGTGCCACCCGGACTAGCGGGGGGGCGGAGGAGCAGTTCTTC
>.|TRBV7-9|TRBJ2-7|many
CASSLADYEQYF
TGTGCCAGCAGCTTAGCGGACTACGAGCAGTACTTC
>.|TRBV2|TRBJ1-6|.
CASRGETSPLHF
TGTGCCAGCAGAGGGGAAACTTCACCCCTCCACTTT
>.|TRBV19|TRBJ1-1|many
CASSIDQQMNTEAFF
TGTGCCAGTAGTATAGATCAACAGATGAACACTGAAGCTTTCTTT
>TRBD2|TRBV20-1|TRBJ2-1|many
CSAASSGTRSNEQFF
TGCAGTGCTGCCAGCTCCGGGACTAGGTCTAATGAGCAGTTCTTC
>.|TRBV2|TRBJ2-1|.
CASSSWDRGTSGYNNEQFF
TGTGCCAGCTCCAGTTGGGACAGGGGGACTAGCGGCTATAACAATGAGCAGTTCTTC
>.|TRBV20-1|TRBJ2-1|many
CSASPGTASYNEQFF
TGCAGTGCTTCCCCCGGGACCGCTTCCTACAATGAGCAGTTCTTC
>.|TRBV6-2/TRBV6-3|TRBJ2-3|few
CASWSEGPTGDTQYF
TGTGCCAGCTGGTCGGAGGGCCCCACGGGGGATACGCAGTATTTT
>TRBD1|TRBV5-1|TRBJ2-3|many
CASSLGQGVTDTQYF
TGCGCCAGCAGCCTCGGACAGGGGGTCACAGATACGCAGTATTTT
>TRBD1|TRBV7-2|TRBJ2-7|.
CASSGTGTHEQYF
TGTGCCAGCAGCGGGACAGGGACCCACGAGCAGTACTTC
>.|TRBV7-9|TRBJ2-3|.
CASSLGEAMTDTQYF
TGTGCCAGCAGCTTAGGGGAGGCCATGACAGATACCCAGTATTTT
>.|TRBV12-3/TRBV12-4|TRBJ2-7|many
CASSLYGRRVEQYF
TGTGCCAGCAGTTTGTACGGGAGACGGGTCGAGCAGTACTTC
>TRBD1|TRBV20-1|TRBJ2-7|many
CSAATSDRKIYEQYF
TGCAGTGCCGCGACCTCGGACAGGAAGATATACGAGCAGTACTTC
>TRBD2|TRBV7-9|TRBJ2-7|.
CASSLLAGAHEQYF
TGTGCCAGCAGCTTACTAGCGGGAGCCCACGAGCAGTACTTC
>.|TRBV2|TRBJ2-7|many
CARAGTGLSYGQYF
TGTGCCAGGGCGGGCACAGGCCTATCCTACGGGCAGTACTTC
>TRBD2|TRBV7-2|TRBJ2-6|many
CASSPLGTSSGANVLTF
TGTGCCAGCAGCCCCCTAGGGACTAGCTCCGGGGCCAACGTCCTGACTTTC
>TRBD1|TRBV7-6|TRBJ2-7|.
CASSLRYRDRTYEQYF
TGTGCCAGCAGCTTACGCTATAGGGACAGAACCTACGAGCAGTACTTC
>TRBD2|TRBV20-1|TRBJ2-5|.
CSAPGLAGGPRETQYF
TGCAGTGCTCCCGGACTAGCGGGGGGGCCACGAGAGACCCAGTACTTC
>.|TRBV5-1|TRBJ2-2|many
CASSLWGQGQDAGELFF
TGCGCCAGCAGCCTATGGGGTCAGGGGCAAGATGCCGGGGAGCTGTTTTTT
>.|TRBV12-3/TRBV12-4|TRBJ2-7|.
CASTLGVEGSYEQYF
TGTGCCAGCACCCTAGGGGTGGAAGGGTCCTACGAGCAGTACTTC
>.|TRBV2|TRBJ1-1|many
CASSEGGGEAFF
TGTGCCAGCAGTGAAGGGGGCGGCGAAGCTTTCTTT
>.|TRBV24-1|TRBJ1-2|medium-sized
CATSGYYGYTF
TGTGCCACCAGTGGTTACTATGGCTACACCTTC
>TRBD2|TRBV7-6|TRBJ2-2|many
CASSLTSDGLAGVTGELFF
TGTGCCAGCAGCTTAACCTCCGATGGACTAGCGGGAGTCACCGGGGAGCTGTTTTTT
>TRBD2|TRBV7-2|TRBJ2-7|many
CASSIRGEERYEQYF
TGTGCCAGCAGTATACGGGGGGAGGAGCGATACGAGCAGTACTTC
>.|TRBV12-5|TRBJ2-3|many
CASLRSGSADTQYF
TGTGCTAGTCTACGATCGGGTAGCGCAGATACGCAGTATTTT
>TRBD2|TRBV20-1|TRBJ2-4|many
CSASEPTSGGNIQYF
TGCAGTGCTAGCGAGCCTACTAGCGGGGGGAACATTCAGTACTTC